The TCR beta chain under discussion was sequenced for a study of T cells in Graves' hyperthyroidism and ophthalmopathy. Study overall: Upon initial diagnosis and before any treatment, peripheral blood was collected. General study results and limits: A model using 13 V-J features told ophthalmopathy apart from stable hyperthyroidism.

RNA transcripts served as the template for amplifying TCR beta CDR3 regions. A first-round RT-PCR of the TCR CDR3 used the HTBI primer set. Via MiXCR, TCRdb re-called the multiplex PCR reads, giving one row per CDR3 protein. Altogether 530,000 or so distinct CDR3 sequences are present, roughly 17% being singletons, with the ten largest covering roughly 15%. Ophthalmopathy patients all had a Clinical Activity Score of at least 3, a NOSPECS grade of at least 4 and disease under 3 months old. A patient was excluded if there was uncontrolled infection, other autoimmune disease, pregnancy or lactation. The CDR3 is 13 residues long. CDR1 is MNHEY, CDR2 SMNVEV, per germline (reference sequence). V shed 9 bases and J shed 5 bases, with 14 bases lying between them. This clonotype has a count of ten or more. Its antigen is undetermined.

The sample comprised blood. The sequence was collected from a young woman with Graves' ophthalmopathy. V is TRBV27 and J is TRBJ2-1, with D tentatively TRBD1 (6 bases). The CDR3 is CASTQGKNNEQFF. The CDR3 DNA reads as TGTGCCAGTACTCAGGGGAAGAACAATGAGCAGTTCTTC.